This T cell receptor beta chain was sequenced for a study of cytotoxic CD8 clonotypes in ibrutinib-treated CLL. Study overall: Patients attained about 25 partial and 2 complete responses; at median around 70 months, about 15 remained remitted while around twelve progressed. Once treatment had gone on for a median of approximately 11 months, range 6 to 36, response samples were drawn.

About 2 micrograms of genomic DNA from cryopreserved PBMCs went into TCR beta libraries. This clone was detected only once. Its antigen is undetermined. Study results and caveats: On treatment, the uncommon public clonotypes contracted or remained stable.

Only in-frame clones appear in the TCRdb table, and some are missing; sequencing was by immunoSEQ multiplex PCR. The sample includes roughly 300,000 clones, roughly 76% of them seen just once. Germline CDR1 is SGHTS and CDR2 is YDEGEE. This CDR3 is 15 amino acids long. The trim removed 3 bases at V and 4 bases at J, leaving 6 bases unmatched. This clonotype originated in a human donor with chronic lymphocytic leukemia. This specimen was PBMCs, taken at disease progression, from a patient treated with ibrutinib. This rearrangement joins TRBV5-8 to TRBJ2-3, with 9 bases that match TRBD1. The DNA of the CDR3 is TGTGCCAGCAGCTATGGACAGGGGCGCGCAGATACGCAGTATTTT. This gives the protein CASSYGQGRADTQYF.